Listed here are 20 T cell receptor beta chains from one sample, sequenced in a study of blood T cells in healthy people across ages. Through a sample-barcoded 5' primer and a J-beta primer mix, a second PCR was run for roughly 6 to 12 cycles. TCRdb independently ran MiXCR on the 5' RACE reads; one entry per CDR3 protein. The data show fewer than 1,200,000 distinct CDR3 sequences, under 30% seen once. This same sample was also taken into another study, of T cells of mothers and their children.

The source material was blood. The source is a girl aged 2 to 10 in good health.

Only a few counts were recorded for this clonotype. The rearrangement links TRBV12-3 or TRBV12-4 to TRBJ2-3, with unresolved D. V lost 2 bases to trimming and J lost 5 bases, with 20 bases between them. This CDR3 is built from 17 residues. CDR3 amino acids: CASSLFRAVGTKDTQYF. CDR3 nucleotide sequence: TGTGCCAGCAGTTTATTTAGGGCGGTGGGAACGAAAGATACGCAGTATTTT.

This clonotype showed up just a few times. This rearrangement joins TRBV3-1 to TRBJ2-6, with D unresolved. V dropped 4 bases and J dropped 0 bases, with 7 bases sitting between them. The CDR3 spans 15 residues. CDR1 and CDR2 from the germline V gene are LGHDT and YNNKEL (reference sequence). This chain's CDR3 is CASSRQSSGANVLTF. The CDR3 DNA follows: TGTGCCAGCAGCCGTCAAAGCTCTGGGGCCAACGTCCTGACTTTC.

V gene TRBV9 combines with J gene TRBJ2-7; D gene uncertain. Germline CDR1 SGDLS, CDR2 YYNGEE. There are 16 residues in the CDR3. V lost 4 bases to trimming and J lost 1 base, with 18 bases between them. CDR3 nucleotides: TGTGCCAGCAGCAGATCGGGTGACATAAGGTCCTACGAGCAGTACTTC. This codes for CASSRSGDIRSYEQYF.

Only one count was recorded for this clonotype. This sequence joins TRBV4-3 and TRBJ2-1, with TRBD2 matching over 8 bases. From germline, CDR1 is LGHNA and CDR2 YSLEER. This CDR3 comprises 16 residues. With V trimmed by 0 bases and J by 4 bases, 5 bases remained unmatched. CDR3 DNA: TGCGCCAGCAGCCAAGATTGGTCTAGCGGGTACAATGAGCAGTTCTTC. Translated, it gives CASSQDWSSGYNEQFF.

This clonotype was seen a handful of times. V and J are TRBV7-6 and TRBJ1-4; D remains unclear. Trimming removed 4 bases at V and 0 bases at J, with 15 bases between. The CDR3 is made up of 17 amino acids. From germline, CDR1 is SGHVS and CDR2 FNYEAQ. The CDR3 bases are TGTGCCAGCAGCTATTCCGGCGGTCCTGCAACTAATGAAAAACTGTTTTTT. Amino acids: CASSYSGGPATNEKLFF. Based on the CDR3 plus reference TRBV7-6 and TRBJ1-4, the full variable domain is GAGVSQSPRYKVTKRGQDVALRCDPISGHVSLYWYRQALGQGPEFLTYFNYEAQQDKSGLPNDRFSAERPEGSISTLTIQRTEQRDSAMYRCASSYSGGPATNEKLFFGSGTQLSVL.

J is TRBJ2-1 and V is TRBV2, with D maybe TRBD1 (5 bases). Trimming pared 2 bases from V and 3 bases from J, leaving 17 bases between. Germline V lookup: CDR1 SNHLY, CDR2 FYNNEI. This CDR3 has 17 residues. Here the CDR3 reads CASSEWVDPGFYNEQFF. The CDR3 nucleotides read TGTGCCAGCAGTGAATGGGTGGACCCAGGGTTCTACAATGAGCAGTTCTTC.

This chain joins TRBV24-1 and TRBJ1-2; possibly TRBD1 for D (6 bases). The CDR3 is made up of 14 amino acids. V lost 5 bases to trimming and J lost 4 bases, with 13 bases between them. Germline CDR1 is KGHDR and CDR2 is SFDVKD. In nucleotides, the CDR3 is TGTGCCACCAGTGGTACAGGGATAACCTATGGCTACACCTTC. This translates into CATSGTGITYGYTF.

The chain links TRBV20-1 to TRBJ2-5; 8 nucleotides match TRBD2. Losses at the gene ends were 1 base for V and 4 bases for J; bases not matched to a gene: 2. Germline loops: CDR1 DFQATT, CDR2 SNEGSKA (reference sequence). The CDR3 length is 13 residues. The CDR3 bases are TGCAGTGCTAGAGGGACTAGCATAGAGACCCAGTACTTC. Translation gives CSARGTSIETQYF.

This clonotype has more than one count but fewer than ten. The V and J genes are TRBV7-9 and TRBJ2-7; 11 bases match TRBD2. In germline, CDR1 is SEHNR, CDR2 FQNEAQ (reference sequence). The V and J ends lost 4 bases and 2 bases, in that order; junction bases with no gene match: 7. The CDR3 is made up of 16 amino acids. CDR3 sequence: CASSYRSGGGTYEQYF. The CDR3 DNA reads TGTGCCAGCAGCTATCGTAGCGGGGGGGGAACCTACGAGCAGTACTTC.

The rearrangement joins TRBV7-2 to TRBJ2-2, with 8 bases fitting TRBD1. Germline-derived CDR1 and CDR2 are SGHTA and FQGNSA. The length of the CDR3 is 15 residues. V lost 0 bases and J lost 8; bases outside the gene matches: 5. Here the CDR3 DNA reads TGTGCCAGCAGCTTAGCCAGGGGGCGCGGAGGGGAGCTGTTTTTT. The encoded protein is CASSLARGRGGELFF. Variable domain in full (rest from reference TRBV7-2 and TRBJ2-2): GAGVSQSPSNKVTEKGKDVELRCDPISGHTALYWYRQSLGQGLEFLIYFQGNSAPDKSGLPSDRFSAERTGGSVSTLTIQRTQQEDSAVYLCASSLARGRGGELFFGEGSRLTVL.

V gene TRBV7-9 combines with J gene TRBJ1-2; D is uncertain. The germline V gene encodes CDR1 SEHNR and CDR2 FQNEAQ (reference sequence). The germline V and J ends were trimmed by 4 bases and 13 bases, with 16 bases remaining between them. The CDR3 contains 12 residues. The DNA for the CDR3 is TGTGCCAGCAGCTCCAACAGCTTTCCAATCACCTTC. Translation: CASSSNSFPITF.

The chain recombines TRBV5-1 with TRBJ2-3; possible D gene TRBD1, 5 bases. Germline V gene data show CDR1 as SGHRS and CDR2 as YFSETQ. The ends were cut back, 0 bases at V and 7 bases at J, with 6 bases in the middle. The CDR3 totals 12 residues. The CDR3 region is CASSLEGNTQYF. For the CDR3, the DNA is TGCGCCAGCAGCTTGGAGGGGAATACGCAGTATTTT.

The chain carries TRBV5-1 and TRBJ1-1; D is unclear. The CDR3 has 18 amino acids. CDR1 is SGHRS and CDR2 is YFSETQ in the germline V gene. V was trimmed by 0 bases and J by 1 base, leaving 19 bases between them. The CDR3, as DNA: TGCGCCAGCAGCTTGGAGATTTTGGAGTCCCGCTCGAACACTGAAGCTTTCTTT. Translation: CASSLEILESRSNTEAFF.

This clonotype was seen more than once but under ten times. CDR3 in amino acids: CASSSYGRQYF. The CDR3 region has the DNA TGTGCCAGCAGTTCATATGGGAGGCAGTACTTC. The chain recombines TRBV12-3 or TRBV12-4 with TRBJ2-7; a weak D match, TRBD2 (5 bases). The CDR3 runs 11 residues. V was clipped by 4 bases and J by 9 bases, with 10 bases between them.

V and J are TRBV7-3 and TRBJ2-7; no firm D call. The CDR3 has 13 amino acids. V was shortened by 0 bases and J by 7 bases, with 10 bases between the two germline ends. Germline loops: CDR1 SGHTA, CDR2 FQGTGA. The DNA of the CDR3 is TGTGCCAGCAGCTTAACACTGGTATCTGAGCAGTACTTC. Protein: CASSLTLVSEQYF.

This clonotype appeared once. This chain links TRBV7-8 with TRBJ2-3, with TRBD2 matching 8 bases. Germline CDR1 is SGHVS and CDR2 is FQNEAQ. The CDR3 is 16 residues long. Germline trimming cut 3 bases from V and 3 bases from J; bases unmatched to any gene: 8. The CDR3 DNA reads as TGTGCCAGCAGCTTGGGGATAACGGGGGGGACAGATACGCAGTATTTT. Translating gives CASSLGITGGTDTQYF.

The chain links TRBV29-1 to TRBJ1-4; D uncertain. Trimming cost V 4 bases and J 8 bases, with 14 bases left between them. The CDR3 totals 13 residues. The V gene's germline CDR1 is SQVTM and CDR2 ANQGSEA. This chain's CDR3 is CSVASKLSEKLFF. CDR3 sequence (DNA): TGCAGCGTTGCTTCCAAGCTGAGCGAAAAACTGTTTTTT.

There are a few counts of this clonotype. V and J are TRBV15 and TRBJ2-1, with D possibly TRBD1 on 6 matching bases. Near its end, the DNA agrees better with TRBJ2-7, so the J call may be wrong. Germline V CDR1 and CDR2: LNHNV, YYDKDF (reference sequence). This CDR3 comprises 15 residues. CDR3 DNA sequence: TGTGCCACCAGCCCTAACCAGGGGATCGGTTACGAGCAGTACTTC. This codes for CATSPNQGIGYEQYF.

V is TRBV29-1 and J is TRBJ2-1; D gene uncertain. CDR3 size: 12 residues. The germline CDR1 and CDR2 sequences are SQVTM and ANQGSEA. Trimming removed 5 bases at V and 4 bases at J, with 9 bases between. CDR3 residues: CSVSILYNEQFF. CDR3 nucleotides: TGCAGCGTTTCTATATTGTACAATGAGCAGTTCTTC.

This clonotype was observed a few times. The V and J genes are TRBV28 and TRBJ2-3; 10 positions match TRBD2. This CDR3 spans 16 amino acids. The junction had 7 bases not matched to a gene; V was cut back by 5 bases and J by 2 bases. Germline V lookup: CDR1 MDHEN, CDR2 SYDVKM. The CDR3 reads CASSPVTSGYTDTQYF. DNA of the CDR3: TGTGCCAGCAGTCCCGTGACTAGCGGGTACACAGATACGCAGTATTTT.